This TCR beta chain was captured in a study of blood T cell repertoires in COVID-19. About the study: The samples span acute and convalescent COVID-19 from the United States, Italy and Spain.

TCRdb's table, derived via immunoSEQ multiplex PCR, lists solely in-frame clones and lacks some. Of about 300,000 clones detected, around 90% appear once; the ten largest clones hold around 1.7%. Recovery among Cohort 3 donors was established by two negative PCRs, clearance, or symptom resolution. Germline loops: CDR1 MNHEY, CDR2 SMNVEV (reference sequence). V was cut by 5 bases and J by 7 bases, with 18 bases left in between. This CDR3 is built from 16 residues. The receptor's source is a woman aged 40 to 50 who had recovered from COVID-19. The sample taken for sequencing was PBMCs or T cells enriched from blood (not recorded which). The chain recombines TRBV27 with TRBJ1-6, with D unresolved. As DNA, the CDR3 is TGTGCCAGCAGTCCCCCGTCCCGGGGTGGCAATTCACCCCTCCACTTT. Translation: CASSPPSRGGNSPLHF.